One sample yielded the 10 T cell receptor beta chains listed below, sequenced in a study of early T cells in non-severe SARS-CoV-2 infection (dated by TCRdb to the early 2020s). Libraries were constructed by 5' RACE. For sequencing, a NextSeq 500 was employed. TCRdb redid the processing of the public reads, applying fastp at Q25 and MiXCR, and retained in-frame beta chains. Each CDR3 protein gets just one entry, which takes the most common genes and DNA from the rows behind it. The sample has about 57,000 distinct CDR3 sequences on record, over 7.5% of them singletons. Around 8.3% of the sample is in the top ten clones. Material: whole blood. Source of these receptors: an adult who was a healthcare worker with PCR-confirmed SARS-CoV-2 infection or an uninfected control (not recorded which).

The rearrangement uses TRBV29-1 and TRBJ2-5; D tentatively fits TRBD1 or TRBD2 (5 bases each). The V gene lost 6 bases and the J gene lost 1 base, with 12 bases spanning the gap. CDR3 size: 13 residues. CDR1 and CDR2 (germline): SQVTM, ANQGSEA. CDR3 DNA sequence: TGCAGCGTCATGGGACGTATCCAAGAGACCCAGTACTTC. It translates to CSVMGRIQETQYF.

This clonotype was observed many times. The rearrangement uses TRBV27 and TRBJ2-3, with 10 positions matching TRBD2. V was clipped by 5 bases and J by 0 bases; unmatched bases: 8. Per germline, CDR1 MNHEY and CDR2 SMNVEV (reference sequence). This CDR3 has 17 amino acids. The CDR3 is CASSPRTSGTSTDTQYF. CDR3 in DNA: TGTGCCAGCAGTCCCCGTACTAGCGGGACTAGCACAGATACGCAGTATTTT.

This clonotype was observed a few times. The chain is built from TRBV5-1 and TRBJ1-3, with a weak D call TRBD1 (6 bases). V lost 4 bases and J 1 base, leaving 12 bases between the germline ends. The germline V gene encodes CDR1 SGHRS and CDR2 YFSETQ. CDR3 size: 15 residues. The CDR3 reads CASSPLQGSGNTIYF. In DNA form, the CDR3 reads TGCGCCAGCAGCCCCCTACAGGGATCTGGAAACACCATATATTTT.

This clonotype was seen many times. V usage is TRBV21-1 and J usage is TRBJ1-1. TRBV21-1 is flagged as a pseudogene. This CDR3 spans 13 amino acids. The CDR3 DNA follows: TGTGCCAGCAGCAAAGAAAGGTTGACTGAAGCTTTCTTT. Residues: CASSKERLTEAFF.

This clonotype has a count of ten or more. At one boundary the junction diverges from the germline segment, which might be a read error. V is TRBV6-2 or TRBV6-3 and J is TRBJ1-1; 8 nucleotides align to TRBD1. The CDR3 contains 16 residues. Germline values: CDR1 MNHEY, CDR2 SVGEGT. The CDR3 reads CASRETGAPMNTEVFF. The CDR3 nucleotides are TGTGCCAGCAGGGAGACAGGGGCCCCGATGAACACTGAAGTTTTCTTT.

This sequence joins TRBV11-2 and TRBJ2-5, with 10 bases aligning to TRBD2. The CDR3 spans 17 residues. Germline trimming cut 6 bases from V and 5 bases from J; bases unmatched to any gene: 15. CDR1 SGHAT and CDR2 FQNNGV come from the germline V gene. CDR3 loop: CASSPGSSGSSWETQYF. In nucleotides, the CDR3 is TGTGCCAGCAGTCCAGGGTCTAGCGGGAGTTCTTGGGAGACCCAGTACTTC.

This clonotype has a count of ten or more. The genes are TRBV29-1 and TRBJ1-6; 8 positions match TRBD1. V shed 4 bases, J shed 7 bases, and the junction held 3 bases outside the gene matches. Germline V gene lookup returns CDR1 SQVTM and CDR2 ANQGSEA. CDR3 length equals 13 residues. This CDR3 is CSVGQGQNSPLHF. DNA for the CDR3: TGCAGCGTTGGACAGGGGCAGAATTCACCCCTCCACTTT. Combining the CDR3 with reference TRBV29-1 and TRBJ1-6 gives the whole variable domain SAVISQKPSRDICQRGTSLTIQCQVDSQVTMMFWYRQQPGQSLTLIATANQGSEATYESGFVIDKFPISRPNLTFSTLTVSNMSPEDSSIYLCSVGQGQNSPLHFGNGTRLTVT.

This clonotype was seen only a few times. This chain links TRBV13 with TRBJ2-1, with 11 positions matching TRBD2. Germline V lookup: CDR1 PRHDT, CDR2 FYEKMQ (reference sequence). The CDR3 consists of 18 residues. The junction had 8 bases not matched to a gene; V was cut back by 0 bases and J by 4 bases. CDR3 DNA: TGTGCCAGCAGCTTAGGACTAGCGGGAGCCGACACGTACAATGAGCAGTTCTTC. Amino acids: CASSLGLAGADTYNEQFF.

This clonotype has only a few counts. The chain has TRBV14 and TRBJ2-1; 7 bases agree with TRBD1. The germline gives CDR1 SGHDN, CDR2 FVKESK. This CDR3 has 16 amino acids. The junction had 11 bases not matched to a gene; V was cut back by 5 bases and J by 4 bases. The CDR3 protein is CASSTTDRVRYNEQFF. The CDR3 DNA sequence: TGTGCCAGCAGCACAACCGACAGGGTCAGATACAATGAGCAGTTCTTC.

The CDR3, as DNA: TGTGCCAGTAGTATAGTACGGGGTTCCAATGAGCAGTTCTTC. Its protein product is CASSIVRGSNEQFF. This rearrangement joins TRBV19 to TRBJ2-1; TRBD2 might be the D (5 bases). Per germline, CDR1 LNHDA and CDR2 SQIVND (reference sequence). The CDR3 extends over 14 amino acids. Trimming cost V 1 base and J 6 bases, with 10 bases left between them.